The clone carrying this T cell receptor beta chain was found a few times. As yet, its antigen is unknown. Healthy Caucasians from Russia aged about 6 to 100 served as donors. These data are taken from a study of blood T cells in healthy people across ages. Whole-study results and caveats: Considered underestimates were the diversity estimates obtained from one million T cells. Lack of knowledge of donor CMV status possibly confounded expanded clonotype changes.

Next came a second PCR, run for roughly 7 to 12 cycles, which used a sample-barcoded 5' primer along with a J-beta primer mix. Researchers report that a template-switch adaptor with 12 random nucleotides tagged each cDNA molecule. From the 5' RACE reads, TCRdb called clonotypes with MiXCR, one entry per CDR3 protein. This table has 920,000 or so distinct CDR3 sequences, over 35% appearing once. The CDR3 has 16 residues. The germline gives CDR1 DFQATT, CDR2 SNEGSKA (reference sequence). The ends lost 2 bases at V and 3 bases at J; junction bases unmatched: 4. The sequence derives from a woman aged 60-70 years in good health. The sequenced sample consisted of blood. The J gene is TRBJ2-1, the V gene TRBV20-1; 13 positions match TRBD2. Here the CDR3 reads CSARSTSGGYYNEQFF. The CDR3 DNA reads TGCAGTGCTAGATCGACTAGCGGGGGGTACTACAATGAGCAGTTCTTC.